This TCR beta chain was retrieved from a study of immune evolution from preneoplasia to lung adenocarcinoma. Study findings and constraints: Top clone frequencies peaked in normal lung, apparently declining through invasive adenocarcinoma. Later-stage lesions appeared to have more T cells, more diversity, less clonality.

H&E slides confirmed each diagnosis, reviewed by two pathologists independently. Sequencing used immunoSEQ multiplex PCR; TCRdb keeps in-frame clones, though not all of them. The profile shows approximately 4,900 clones, about 78% of them singletons. Note on this clone: What it binds is not known.

This CDR3 has 12 amino acids. Germline V gene data show CDR1 as GTSNPN and CDR2 as SVGIG (reference sequence). Deletions cut 3 bases from V and 12 bases from J, with 15 bases between. The chain joins TRBV30 to TRBJ2-1; tentatively, D is TRBD1 (5 bases). The TCR sequence derives from a person aged 50-70 years with lung adenocarcinoma. The sample was FFPE normal lung tissue adjacent to the tumor. CDR3: CAWSQAGPGQFF. In nucleotides, the CDR3 is TGTGCCTGGAGCCAGGCAGGGCCGGGGCAGTTCTTC.